The T cell receptor beta chain described here comes from a study of cytomegalovirus exposure and HLA in healthy donors. Study results and caveats: Both high specificity and high sensitivity reportedly marked the classifier's diagnosis of cytomegalovirus status. TCR sequences were mostly rare, though some public TCRs occurred in many donors. Listed as cytomegalovirus-associated were roughly 180 TCR beta chains. Confirmation in vitro established that three CMV-associated chains were specific for CMV antigens.

The method was immunoSEQ multiplex PCR; TCRdb's version includes in-frame clones alone and lacks a portion of them. Of fewer than 90,000 clones listed, 90% to 96% are singletons. V lost 0 bases and J 4 bases, leaving 9 bases between the germline ends. This CDR3 has 13 amino acids. Germline lookup yields CDR1 SQVTM and CDR2 ANQGSEA. Comment on this clone: What it binds is not known.

The chain links TRBV29-1 to TRBJ2-5, with D possibly being TRBD2 (6 bases). This receptor was obtained from a man aged 18 to 29 in good health and CMV-seropositive. Sequencing was done on a sample of PBMCs. CDR3 loop: CSVEDYGGETQYF. The CDR3 region has the DNA TGCAGCGTTGAAGATTACGGGGGAGAGACCCAGTACTTC.